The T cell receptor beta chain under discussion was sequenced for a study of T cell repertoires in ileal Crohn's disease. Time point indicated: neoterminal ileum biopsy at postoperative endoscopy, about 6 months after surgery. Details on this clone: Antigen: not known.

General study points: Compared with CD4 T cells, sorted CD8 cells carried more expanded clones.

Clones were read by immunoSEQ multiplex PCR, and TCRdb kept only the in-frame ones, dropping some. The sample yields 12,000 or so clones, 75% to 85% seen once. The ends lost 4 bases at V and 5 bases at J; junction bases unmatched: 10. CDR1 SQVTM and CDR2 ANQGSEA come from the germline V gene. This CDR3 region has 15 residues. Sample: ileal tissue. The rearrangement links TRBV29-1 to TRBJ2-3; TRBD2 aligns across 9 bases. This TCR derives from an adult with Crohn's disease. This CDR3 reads CSVGVSGGPGDTQYF. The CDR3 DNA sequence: TGCAGCGTTGGGGTTAGCGGGGGTCCCGGAGATACGCAGTATTTT.